Presented here are 30 T cell receptor beta chains from one specimen sequenced in a study of naive and memory T cell subsets. The beta constant-region primer was an equimolar mix of two oligonucleotides covering TRBC1 and TRBC2. One entry per CDR3 protein results from TCRdb running MiXCR on the UMI-ligation and nested PCR reads. The sample shows 89,000 or so distinct CDR3 sequences, 10% to 15% of them seen only once. Sequences were obtained from central memory CD4+ T cells from blood. These receptors originate from a human donor in good health.

The V and J genes are TRBV7-9 and TRBJ1-6, with 7 bases that match TRBD1. Germline V gives CDR1 SEHNR, CDR2 FQNEAQ (reference sequence). Unmatched junction bases numbered 9, after V lost 6 bases and J lost 10 bases. CDR3 length equals 14 residues. The CDR3 DNA follows: TGTGCCAGCAGGGCGACAGGGAGGGACTCACCCCTCCACTTT. Translation: CASRATGRDSPLHF.

This clonotype was seen only a few times. The rearrangement uses TRBV11-3 and TRBJ2-1; 12 bases are shared with TRBD1. V lost 4 bases, J lost 4 bases, and 11 bases stayed unmatched. The germline V gene has CDR1 SGHNT and CDR2 YENEEA. This CDR3 has 18 residues. The DNA for the CDR3 is TGTGCCAGCAGCTCCGGGACAGGGGGCCTAGCGGGTTACAATGAGCAGTTCTTC. As protein: CASSSGTGGLAGYNEQFF.

This clonotype was counted only a few times. The chain is built from TRBV18 and TRBJ1-1; D uncertain. Trimming removed 3 bases at V and 1 base at J, with 9 bases between. The V gene's germline CDR1 is KGHSH and CDR2 LQKENI. This CDR3 is 14 amino acids long. CDR3 DNA sequence: TGTGCCAGCTCACCGCCTTCCAGGAACACTGAAGCTTTCTTT. Translating it yields CASSPPSRNTEAFF.

There are many counts of this clonotype. This chain connects TRBV4-2 to TRBJ2-3, with D unclear. Germline CDR1 reads LGHNA; CDR2 reads YNFKEQ. V was cut by 5 bases and J by 4 bases, with 7 bases left in between. This CDR3 contains 12 residues. As DNA, the CDR3 is TGTGCCAGCAGCTCCATGGCAGATACGCAGTATTTT. Protein product: CASSSMADTQYF.

This clonotype was found many times. The chain combines TRBV11-1 with TRBJ2-1, with D possibly called TRBD1 or TRBD2 (5 bases each). Germline CDR1 is SGHAT and CDR2 is FQDESV (reference sequence). CDR3 length: 16 residues. V was trimmed by 3 bases and J by 5 bases, leaving 17 bases between them. The CDR3 loop is CASSLDPGRRHNEQFF. CDR3 bases: TGTGCCAGCAGCTTGGACCCGGGACGTCGCCACAATGAGCAGTTCTTC.

This clonotype was detected many times. The chain uses TRBV5-6 and TRBJ1-1; TRBD1 matches at 7 bases. CDR1 SGHDT and CDR2 YYEEEE come from the germline V gene. This CDR3 has 14 residues. J lost 6 bases, V lost 1 base, and 6 bases had no gene match. The CDR3 reads CASSLPFDRAEAFF. CDR3 DNA sequence: TGTGCCAGCAGCTTGCCGTTCGACAGGGCTGAAGCTTTCTTT.

The CDR3 spells CASSTRQGPRGYTF. CDR3 DNA: TGTGCCAGCAGCACCCGACAGGGTCCGCGGGGCTACACCTTC. The chain uses TRBV7-2 and TRBJ1-2; 7 nucleotides agree with TRBD1. The J segment lost 8 bases and the V segment lost 5 bases, leaving 11 bases of the junction unmatched. The germline gives CDR1 SGHTA, CDR2 FQGNSA. The CDR3 is 14 residues long.

A few counts support this clonotype. The chain joins TRBV6-5 to TRBJ1-1; the D is unclear. V gave up 0 bases and J gave up 5 bases, with 10 bases separating them. The CDR3 loop spans 14 amino acids. Germline V gene data show CDR1 as MNHEY and CDR2 as SVGAGI. Here the CDR3 reads CASSYSLDATEAFF. Written as DNA, the CDR3 is TGTGCCAGCAGTTACTCTTTAGATGCTACTGAAGCTTTCTTT.

V usage is TRBV28 and J usage is TRBJ1-2; the match to TRBD1 covers 7 bases. The CDR3 is made up of 17 amino acids. The V gene's germline CDR1 is MDHEN and CDR2 SYDVKM. V lost 3 bases to trimming and J lost 0 bases; unmatched junction nucleotides: 10. Here the CDR3 reads CASSLVGRRGPNYGYTF. CDR3 coding DNA: TGTGCCAGCAGTTTGGTGGGTAGAAGGGGGCCTAACTATGGCTACACCTTC.

The sample holds a few counts of this clonotype. The J gene is TRBJ2-4, the V gene TRBV20-1; 12 bases match TRBD2. This CDR3 is built from 17 residues. J was trimmed by 4 bases and V by 4 bases; bases with no gene match: 11. The germline V gene encodes CDR1 DFQATT and CDR2 SNEGSKA (reference sequence). CDR3 in DNA: TGCAGTGCTAAACTAGCGGGAGGCCGTGGTCTAAAAAACATTCAGTACTTC. Translation gives CSAKLAGGRGLKNIQYF.

This chain links TRBV10-3 with TRBJ2-7; perhaps TRBD1 as D (5 bases). V gave up 6 bases and J gave up 6 bases, with 15 bases separating them. CDR1 is ENHRY, CDR2 SYGVKD, per germline. The length of the CDR3 is 13 residues. CDR3 protein: CAIRGPRVGEQYF. The CDR3 nucleotides read TGTGCCATCAGGGGGCCCCGGGTCGGCGAGCAGTACTTC.

The chain combines TRBV29-1 with TRBJ2-3; the D is unclear. This CDR3 spans 12 amino acids. The V gene's germline CDR1 is SQVTM and CDR2 ANQGSEA. V was trimmed by 4 bases and J by 0 bases, leaving 5 bases between them. The CDR3 spells CSVAGSTDTQYF. The CDR3 DNA reads as TGCAGCGTTGCGGGCAGCACAGATACGCAGTATTTT.

This clonotype was counted between two and nine times. V is TRBV7-9 and J is TRBJ1-1, with D unresolved. Per germline, CDR1 SEHNR and CDR2 FQNEAQ (reference sequence). Trimming shortened V by 5 bases and J by 2 bases, and 9 bases separated the two germline ends. CDR3 length: 13 residues. CDR3 in DNA: TGTGCCAGCAGCCCAGACACCAACACTGAAGCTTTCTTT. Its protein is CASSPDTNTEAFF.

The gene calls are TRBV20-1 and TRBJ1-6; D gene ambiguous. There are 16 residues in the CDR3. Looked up from germline, CDR1 is DFQATT and CDR2 is SNEGSKA (reference sequence). The V gene lost 4 bases and the J gene lost 0 bases, with 13 bases spanning the gap. The CDR3: CSATKDSSSYNSPLHF. The DNA of the CDR3 is TGCAGTGCTACCAAGGACTCTAGCTCCTATAATTCACCCCTCCACTTT.

This clonotype was seen only a few times. This may arise from a read error, as a much more abundant clone is one base away. The V call is TRBV12-3 or TRBV12-4, the J call TRBJ2-1; TRBD2 is a possible D gene (6 bases). CDR3 length equals 14 residues. V lost 6 bases, J lost 3 bases, and 12 bases lay in between. This CDR3 reads CASRNRDCYNEQFF. CDR3 nucleotides: TGTGCCAGCAGAAACCGGGACTGCTACAATGAGCAGTTCTTC.

This sequence joins TRBV12-3 or TRBV12-4 and TRBJ1-2, with TRBD1 matching over 7 bases. Trimming took 6 bases from V and 4 from J; bases not matched to a gene: 2. The CDR3 spans 12 residues. CDR3 region: CASSAGGYGYTF. In nucleotides, the CDR3 is TGTGCCAGCAGCGCAGGGGGCTATGGCTACACCTTC.

This clonotype appeared a few times. This rearrangement joins TRBV6-1 to TRBJ2-7, with 12 bases matching TRBD2. Germline CDR1 reads MNHNS; CDR2 reads SASEGT. J was trimmed by 1 base and V by 2 bases; bases with no gene match: 3. The CDR3 runs 16 residues. The CDR3 region is CASSEQTSGSSYEQYF. The CDR3 DNA reads TGTGCCAGCAGTGAACAGACTAGCGGGAGTTCCTACGAGCAGTACTTC.

The genes are TRBV28 and TRBJ1-2; TRBD1 matches 8 bases. Looked up from germline, CDR1 is MDHEN and CDR2 is SYDVKM. J was trimmed by 5 bases and V by 6 bases; bases with no gene match: 11. This CDR3 has 15 residues. CDR3 in amino acids: CASRPGQADRYGYTF. CDR3 in DNA: TGTGCCAGCAGACCGGGACAGGCCGATCGGTATGGCTACACCTTC.

In this sample, this clonotype turned up many times. The chain combines TRBV12-3 or TRBV12-4 with TRBJ2-2; D is unresolved. V was clipped by 6 bases and J by 5 bases, with 4 bases between them. CDR3 size: 11 residues. CDR3 in amino acids: CASSRTGELFF. As DNA, the CDR3 is TGTGCCAGCAGCCGTACCGGGGAGCTGTTTTTT.

The rearrangement links TRBV28 to TRBJ2-2, with D unclear. Germline lookup yields CDR1 MDHEN and CDR2 SYDVKM. V dropped 7 bases and J dropped 1 base, with 13 bases sitting between them. The CDR3 totals 15 residues. CDR3 in DNA: TGTGCCAGCACTCCGTGGCAGGTGAACACCGGGGAGCTGTTTTTT. Translated, it gives CASTPWQVNTGELFF.

This clonotype was seen repeatedly, ten times or more. The CDR3 DNA reads as TGTGCCAGCAGCTTAGGGGGGACTAGCGCTTACAATGAGCAGTTCTTC. Translated, it gives CASSLGGTSAYNEQFF. V and J are TRBV7-2 and TRBJ2-1; TRBD2 matches at 10 bases. CDR1 SGHTA and CDR2 FQGNSA come from the germline V gene. This CDR3 has 16 amino acids. V shed 1 base, J shed 4 bases, and the junction held 4 bases outside the gene matches.

This clonotype was detected only a few times. This chain uses TRBV10-3 with TRBJ2-7; D possibly matches TRBD1 or TRBD2 (5 bases each). V lost 6 bases and J lost 3, with 18 bases in between. Germline V gene sequence: CDR1 ENHRY, CDR2 SYGVKD. The length of the CDR3 is 15 residues. CDR3 residues: CAISDTGTGNYEQYF. The CDR3 DNA sequence: TGTGCCATCAGCGATACCGGGACGGGAAACTACGAGCAGTACTTC.

This clonotype is a singleton in its sample. The CDR3 loop reads CASRASGISTDTQYF. CDR3 DNA: TGTGCCAGCAGGGCTAGCGGGATTAGCACAGATACGCAGTATTTT. J is TRBJ2-3 and V is TRBV3-1, with 9 bases matching TRBD2. V trimming: 6 bases; J trimming: 0 bases; junction bases outside the gene matches: 4. CDR1 is LGHDT and CDR2 is YNNKEL in the germline V gene (reference sequence). The CDR3 totals 15 residues.

V usage is TRBV10-3 and J usage is TRBJ2-3; 7 positions match TRBD2. This CDR3 is 13 amino acids long. The V gene's germline CDR1 is ENHRY and CDR2 SYGVKD. Trimming removed 8 bases from V and 4 bases from J; junction bases left unmatched: 6. Written as DNA, the CDR3 is TGTGCCATCGCGCTTCGGGGGGCAGATACGCAGTATTTT. Encoded protein: CAIALRGADTQYF.

The rearrangement uses TRBV7-2 and TRBJ1-4; TRBD1 agrees at 9 bases. Per germline, CDR1 SGHTA and CDR2 FQGNSA. V lost 5 bases to trimming and J lost 3 bases; unmatched junction nucleotides: 7. This CDR3 contains 16 residues. CDR3 bases: TGTGCCAGCAGCCGAGGACAGGGGTCGGCTAATGAAAAACTGTTTTTT. Translated, it gives CASSRGQGSANEKLFF.

This clonotype was detected only a few times. V gene TRBV11-2 combines with J gene TRBJ2-1; TRBD2 matches 9 bases. V was pared by 0 bases and J by 4 bases, with 1 base of the junction left unmatched. There are 15 residues in the CDR3. Germline V lookup: CDR1 SGHAT, CDR2 FQNNGV. CDR3 in amino acids: CASSLDLAGYNEQFF. Here the CDR3 DNA reads TGTGCCAGCAGCTTAGACCTAGCGGGGTACAATGAGCAGTTCTTC.

This clonotype was found many times. This chain links TRBV29-1 with TRBJ1-2; no clear D gene. The germline gives CDR1 SQVTM, CDR2 ANQGSEA. The CDR3 is made up of 14 amino acids. V was trimmed by 7 bases and J by 0 bases, leaving 15 bases between them. This CDR3 is CSEKGEGANYGYTF. The CDR3 nucleotides are TGCAGCGAAAAAGGAGAGGGAGCTAACTATGGCTACACCTTC.

V usage is TRBV29-1 and J usage is TRBJ1-1; D gene uncertain. Germline CDR1 reads SQVTM; CDR2 reads ANQGSEA. The V and J ends lost 5 bases and 3 bases respectively, with 16 bases between them. The CDR3 length is 14 residues. The CDR3 is CSVLEWVSDTEAFF. The DNA of the CDR3 is TGCAGCGTTCTTGAGTGGGTAAGCGACACTGAAGCTTTCTTT.

The sample holds a few counts of this clonotype. This rearrangement joins TRBV18 to TRBJ2-7; D unclear. This CDR3 comprises 15 residues. Per the germline V gene, CDR1 is KGHSH and CDR2 is LQKENI. The V end lost 6 bases, the J end lost 0 bases, and 15 bases lay between the germline ends. The CDR3 sequence is CASSRGGSYSYEQYF. The CDR3 DNA reads TGTGCCAGCTCTCGCGGTGGGTCTTACTCCTACGAGCAGTACTTC.

This clonotype was picked up a small number of times. The rearrangement links TRBV7-9 to TRBJ2-1; unclear D gene. This CDR3 has 14 amino acids. Germline V gene data show CDR1 as SEHNR and CDR2 as FQNEAQ (reference sequence). Trimming left V 5 bases short and J 9 bases short, with 17 bases between. The CDR3 DNA reads as TGTGCCAGCAGCCCCATGTTAGTTAACACTGAGCAGTTCTTC. Translation gives CASSPMLVNTEQFF.